The 3 T cell receptor beta chains reported below all come from one sample, sequenced in a study of regulatory T cells in long-lasting Graves disease. The authors built TCR beta libraries using iRepertoire HTBI primers and Arm-PCR of CDR3 regions. One entry per CDR3 protein, called by TCRdb with MiXCR from the multiplex PCR reads. The sample has 450,000 to 700,000 distinct CDR3 sequences; approximately 13% are singletons. Sample time point: newly diagnosed GD, antithyroid drugs for less than 3 months. Scientists built the TCR library using RNA that was extracted from PBMCs. This sample was also put to use in a study of T cells in Graves' hyperthyroidism and ophthalmopathy.

Sequenced here: peripheral blood mononuclear cells (PBMCs), sampled at new diagnosis, from a patient treated with antithyroid drugs. The receptors come from a young man with Graves disease.

This clonotype was seen repeatedly, ten times or more. The V gene is TRBV27, the J gene TRBJ2-7, with TRBD2 identical over 8 bases. Germline V gives CDR1 MNHEY, CDR2 SMNVEV (reference sequence). The CDR3 runs to 17 residues. V lost 2 bases and J lost 4; bases outside the gene matches: 13. CDR3 region: CASSLRIQVAGQYEQYF. CDR3 coding DNA: TGTGCCAGCAGTTTAAGGATTCAGGTAGCGGGACAATACGAGCAGTACTTC.

This clonotype was counted at least ten times. The V gene is TRBV29-1, the J gene TRBJ2-3; 8 nucleotides line up with TRBD2. After removal of 8 bases from V and 2 bases from J, the junction contained 6 bases not matched to a gene. From germline, CDR1 is SQVTM and CDR2 ANQGSEA. CDR3 length: 13 residues. CDR3: CSLDGRATDTQYF. CDR3 bases: TGCAGCTTGGACGGGAGGGCCACAGATACGCAGTATTTT.

Only a few counts were recorded for this clonotype. Possible read error: a much larger clone is one base away. The V and J genes are TRBV27 and TRBJ2-7; 7 positions agree with TRBD2. Trimming cost V 6 bases and J 0 bases; bases outside gene matches: 8. Germline lookup yields CDR1 MNHEY and CDR2 SMNVEV (reference sequence). CDR3 length: 15 amino acids. The CDR3 is CASSRSSGSSYEQYF. The CDR3 DNA follows: TGTGCCAGCAGCCGATCTAGCGGCAGCTCCTACGAGCAGTACTTC.